This passage covers 10 T cell receptor beta chains from one sample sequenced in a study of blood T cells in healthy people across ages. Using a J-beta primer mix together with a sample-barcoded 5' primer, a second PCR was run for 7 to 11 cycles. TCRdb itself ran the 5' RACE reads through MiXCR, one entry per CDR3 protein. Among fewer than 900,000 distinct CDR3 sequences listed, roughly 47% were seen once. The sequenced sample consisted of blood. All receptors derive from a woman in her fifties or sixties in good health.

This chain uses TRBV27 with TRBJ1-5; D gene ambiguous. The germline V gene has CDR1 MNHEY and CDR2 SMNVEV (reference sequence). V lost 0 bases and J 6 bases, leaving 6 bases between the germline ends. This CDR3 is 13 amino acids long. CDR3 DNA sequence: TGTGCCAGCAGTTTATCGGGAGTTCAGCCCCAGCATTTT. This translates into CASSLSGVQPQHF.

The V call is TRBV11-2, the J call TRBJ2-4; D remains unclear. Germline loops: CDR1 SGHAT, CDR2 FQNNGV. This CDR3 contains 14 residues. V lost 5 bases and J 5 bases, leaving 13 bases between the germline ends. This CDR3 is CASSVPGRQNIQYF. The CDR3 nucleotides read TGTGCCAGCAGCGTCCCCGGGCGCCAAAACATTCAGTACTTC.

A remark on this clonotype: This may be a read error, as it is one base from a much larger clone. The V and J genes are TRBV5-1 and TRBJ2-1; possibly TRBD1 or TRBD2 for D (6 bases each). The V end was cut by 4 bases, the J end by 7 bases, with 15 bases between. The CDR3 has 14 residues. Germline V gives CDR1 SGHRS, CDR2 YFSETQ. The CDR3 reads CASSVGPGANEQFF. DNA for the CDR3: TGCGCCAGCAGCGTGGGACCGGGGGCGAATGAGCAGTTCTTC.

This clonotype was observed a handful of times. The chain joins TRBV29-1 to TRBJ2-7; D is possibly TRBD2 (6 bases). CDR1 and CDR2 (germline): SQVTM, ANQGSEA. CDR3 size: 14 residues. V was shortened by 5 bases and J by 5 bases, with 19 bases between the two germline ends. Here the CDR3 DNA reads TGCAGCGTTACTGGAGGCGTGTGGGAGGACGAGCAGTACTTC. Its translation: CSVTGGVWEDEQYF.

The rearrangement links TRBV7-6 to TRBJ2-3, with 10 positions matching TRBD2. Germline V lookup: CDR1 SGHVS, CDR2 FNYEAQ. V shed 1 base, J shed 6 bases, and the junction held 10 bases outside the gene matches. This CDR3 region has 17 residues. The CDR3 loop reads CASSLELAGRGFDTQYF. CDR3 nucleotides: TGTGCCAGCAGCTTAGAACTAGCGGGGAGGGGTTTCGATACGCAGTATTTT.

This clonotype was counted a few times. The J gene is TRBJ2-1, the V gene TRBV20-1; TRBD2 might be the D (6 bases). Trimming removed 4 bases at V and 4 bases at J, with 20 bases between. CDR1 is DFQATT and CDR2 is SNEGSKA in the germline V gene (reference sequence). This CDR3 is 16 amino acids long. The CDR3 DNA sequence: TGCAGTGCTAACCCCGGGTCGGCGGGGCGGTACAATGAGCAGTTCTTC. Translation: CSANPGSAGRYNEQFF.

Notes on this clonotype: Its ends do not fully match the called genes, so a read error is possible. The chain couples TRBV5-5 to TRBJ2-1, with D perhaps TRBD1 (6 bases). There are 15 residues in the CDR3. Germline CDR1 and CDR2: SGHKS and YYEKEE (reference sequence). The CDR3 sequence is CAGSLEQGSYNEQFF. In nucleotides, the CDR3 is TGTGCCGGCAGCTTGGAACAGGGCTCCTACAATGAGCAGTTCTTC. Using reference TRBV5-5 and TRBJ2-1 for the parts outside the CDR3, the full variable domain is DAGVTQSPTHLIKTRGQQVTLRCSPISGHKSVSWYQQVLGQGPQFIFQYYEKEERGRGNFPDRFSARQFPNYSSELNVNALLLGDSALYLCAGSLEQGSYNEQFFGPGTRLTVL.

The V gene is TRBV20-1, the J gene TRBJ1-2; D unclear. V lost 3 bases, J lost 5 bases, and 16 bases lay in between. CDR1 is DFQATT, CDR2 SNEGSKA, per germline (reference sequence). The CDR3 is made up of 14 amino acids. The CDR3 is CSASVDGTMYGYTF. DNA for the CDR3: TGCAGTGCTAGCGTAGACGGTACTATGTATGGCTACACCTTC.

This clonotype was detected a few times. This chain links TRBV5-6 with TRBJ2-3; possibly TRBD2 for D (6 bases). Trimming cost V 4 bases and J 6 bases, with 12 bases left between them. CDR3 length: 13 amino acids. CDR1 and CDR2 from the germline V gene are SGHDT and YYEEEE. The CDR3 nucleotides read TGTGCCAGCAGCCGACTAGGGTCGGATACGCAGTATTTT. This translates into CASSRLGSDTQYF.

This clonotype was counted only a few times. This chain uses TRBV10-3 with TRBJ2-1, with D possibly being TRBD1 (5 bases). The germline gives CDR1 ENHRY, CDR2 SYGVKD. Trimming removed 4 bases at V and 0 bases at J, with 10 bases between. The CDR3 covers 15 residues. The DNA for the CDR3 is TGTGCCATCAGTGGAACAGGCAGCTCCTACAATGAGCAGTTCTTC. It codes for CAISGTGSSYNEQFF.